This is a list of T cell receptor beta chains from one sample in a study of beta chain features in type 1 diabetes. Generated by immunoSEQ multiplex PCR, the TCRdb table keeps only in-frame clones and is missing some. The data show some 660,000 clones, more than 13% seen once. Sequenced material: naive CD4+ T cells from blood. The source of these receptors is a man aged 18 to 30 with type 1 diabetes. The CDR3 runs from the conserved cysteine through the conserved F or W. The D gene is left open where the match is weak. Not all rows give a size; the values are once, few, many and, for expanded clones, a class.

clone_size	v_call	j_call	d_call	cdr3_aa	cdr3_nt
-	TRBV5-6	TRBJ2-6	-	CASSFWGAGANVLTF	TGTGCCAGCAGCTTCTGGGGCGCTGGGGCCAACGTCCTGACTTTC
few	TRBV6-4	TRBJ1-5	-	CASSVQGGNQPQHF	TGTGCCAGCAGTGTACAGGGAGGGAATCAGCCCCAGCATTTT
-	TRBV2	TRBJ1-4	TRBD1	CASSPTGQGNEKLFF	TGTGCCAGCAGTCCTACGGGACAGGGTAATGAAAAACTGTTTTTT
-	TRBV30	TRBJ1-6	TRBD1	CAWRGARTFGTGGEDNSPLHF	TGTGCCTGGAGGGGAGCCAGGACCTTTGGAACAGGGGGTGAAGATAATTCACCCCTCCACTTT
few	TRBV4-1	TRBJ2-1	TRBD2	CASSHLAGGSYNEQFF	TGCGCCAGCAGCCACCTAGCGGGGGGCTCCTACAATGAGCAGTTCTTC
-	TRBV6-5	TRBJ1-5	-	CASSYSRGDQPQHF	TGTGCCAGCAGTTACTCGAGGGGGGATCAGCCCCAGCATTTT
-	TRBV2	TRBJ1-1	-	CASTDLGMNTEAFF	TGTGCCAGCACCGACCTAGGGATGAACACTGAAGCTTTCTTT
-	TRBV4-1	TRBJ2-7	-	CASSQDTLAYEQYF	TGCGCCAGCAGCCAAGATACCCTAGCCTACGAGCAGTACTTC
-	TRBV30	TRBJ2-1	-	CAWSVDLGSYNEQFF	TGTGCCTGGAGTGTGGATCTGGGCTCCTACAATGAGCAGTTCTTC
few	TRBV5-1	TRBJ1-1	-	CASSLGAGSGRRTEAFF	TGCGCCAGCAGCTTGGGCGCAGGGTCGGGTCGGAGGACTGAAGCTTTCTTT
-	TRBV30	TRBJ1-4	-	CAWSPTRTDLHEKLFF	TGTGCCTGGAGTCCCACCCGGACAGATCTTCATGAAAAACTGTTTTTT